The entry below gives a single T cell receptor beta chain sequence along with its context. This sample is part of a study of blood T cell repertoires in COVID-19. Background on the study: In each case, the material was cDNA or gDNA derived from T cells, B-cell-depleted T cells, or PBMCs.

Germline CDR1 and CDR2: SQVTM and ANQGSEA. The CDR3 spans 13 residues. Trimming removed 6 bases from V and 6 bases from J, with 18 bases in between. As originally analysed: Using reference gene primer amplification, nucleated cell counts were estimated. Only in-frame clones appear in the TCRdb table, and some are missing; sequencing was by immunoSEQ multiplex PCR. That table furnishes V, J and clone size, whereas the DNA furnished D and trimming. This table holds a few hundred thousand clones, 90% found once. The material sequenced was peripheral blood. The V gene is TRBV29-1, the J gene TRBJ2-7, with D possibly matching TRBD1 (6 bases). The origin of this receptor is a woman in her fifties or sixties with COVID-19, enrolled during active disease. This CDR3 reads CSVRRSLGGEQYF. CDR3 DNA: TGCAGCGTCCGCCGGAGCTTAGGGGGCGAGCAGTACTTC.